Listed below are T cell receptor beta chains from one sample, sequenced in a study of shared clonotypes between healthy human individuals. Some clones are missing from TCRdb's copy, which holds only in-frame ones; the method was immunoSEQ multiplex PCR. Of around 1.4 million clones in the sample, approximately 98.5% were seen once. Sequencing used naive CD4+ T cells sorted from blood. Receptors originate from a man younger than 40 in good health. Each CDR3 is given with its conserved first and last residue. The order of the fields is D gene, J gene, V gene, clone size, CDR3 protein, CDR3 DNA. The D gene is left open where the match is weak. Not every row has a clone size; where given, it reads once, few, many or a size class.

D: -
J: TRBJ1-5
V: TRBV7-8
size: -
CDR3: CASSREGRQPQHF
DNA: TGTGCCAGCAGCAGAGAGGGCCGTCAGCCCCAGCATTTT

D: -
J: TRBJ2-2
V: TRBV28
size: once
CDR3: CASSLGQGIGELFF
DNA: TGTGCCAGCAGTTTGGGGCAGGGAATCGGGGAGCTGTTTTTT

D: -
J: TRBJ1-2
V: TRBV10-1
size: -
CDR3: CASSETGGLKFTF
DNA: TGCGCCAGCAGTGAGACAGGCGGACTTAAGTTCACCTTC

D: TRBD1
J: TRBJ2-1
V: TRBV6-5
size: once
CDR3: CASSYRPDRGNEQFF
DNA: TGTGCCAGCAGTTACAGGCCCGACAGGGGCAATGAGCAGTTCTTC

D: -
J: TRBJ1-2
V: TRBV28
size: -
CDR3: CASIKQGRFGYTF
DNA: TGTGCCAGCATTAAGCAGGGGAGGTTTGGCTACACCTTC

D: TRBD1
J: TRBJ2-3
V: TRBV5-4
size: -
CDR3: CASSGDRVRMTQYF
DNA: TGTGCCAGCAGCGGCGACAGGGTTCGGATGACGCAGTATTTT

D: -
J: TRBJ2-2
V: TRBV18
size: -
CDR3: CASSPPVQRSTGELFF
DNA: TGTGCCAGCTCACCACCGGTGCAGCGGAGCACCGGGGAACTGTTTTTT

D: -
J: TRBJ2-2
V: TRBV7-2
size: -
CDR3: CASSLAGAVGELFF
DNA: TGTGCCAGCAGCTTAGCAGGGGCGGTCGGGGAGCTGTTTTTT

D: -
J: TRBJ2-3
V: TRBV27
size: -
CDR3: CASRWAESTDTQYF
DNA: TGTGCCAGCAGGTGGGCGGAAAGCACAGATACGCAGTATTTT

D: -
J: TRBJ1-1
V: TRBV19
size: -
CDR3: CASSMRGGNTEAFF
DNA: TGTGCCAGTAGTATGAGGGGGGGGAACACTGAAGCTTTCTTT

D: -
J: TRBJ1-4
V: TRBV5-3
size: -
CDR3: CARSLLRDTTQNEKLFF
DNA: TGTGCCAGAAGCTTACTCAGGGATACGACCCAAAATGAAAAACTGTTTTTT

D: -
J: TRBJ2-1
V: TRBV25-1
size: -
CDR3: CASRNLANEQFF
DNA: TGTGCCAGCAGGAATCTAGCGAATGAGCAGTTCTTC

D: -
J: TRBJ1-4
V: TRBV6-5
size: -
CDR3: CASSFRQKNEKLFF
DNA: TGTGCCAGCAGTTTTCGACAGAAAAATGAAAAACTGTTTTTT

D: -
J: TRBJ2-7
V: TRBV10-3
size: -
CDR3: CAISGRVDSYEQYF
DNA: TGTGCCATCAGTGGTAGGGTGGACTCCTACGAGCAGTACTTC

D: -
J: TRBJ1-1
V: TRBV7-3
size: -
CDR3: CASSLGWGYTEAFF
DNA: TGTGCCAGCAGCTTGGGTTGGGGGTACACTGAAGCTTTCTTT

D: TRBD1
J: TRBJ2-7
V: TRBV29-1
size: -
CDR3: CSAGGQGAIYEQYF
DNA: TGCAGCGCTGGGGGACAGGGGGCGATCTACGAGCAGTACTTC

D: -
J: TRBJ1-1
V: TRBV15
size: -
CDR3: CATSRDTLAANTEAFF
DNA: TGTGCCACCAGCAGAGATACCCTCGCAGCCAACACTGAAGCTTTCTTT

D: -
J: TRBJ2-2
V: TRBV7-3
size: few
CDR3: CASSPGHTGELFF
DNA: TGTGCCAGCAGTCCGGGCCACACCGGGGAGCTGTTTTTT

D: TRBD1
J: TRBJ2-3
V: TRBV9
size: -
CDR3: CASSASQGDTQYF
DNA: TGTGCCAGCAGCGCCTCACAGGGGGATACGCAGTATTTT

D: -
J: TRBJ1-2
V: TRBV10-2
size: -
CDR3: CASSESTDGYTF
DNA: TGCGCCAGCAGTGAGTCAACGGATGGCTACACCTTC

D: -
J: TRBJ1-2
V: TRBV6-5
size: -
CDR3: CASSLRINGGYTF
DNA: TGTGCCAGCAGCCTCCGCATAAATGGGGGCTACACCTTC

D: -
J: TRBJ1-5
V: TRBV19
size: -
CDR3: CASSDYSNQPQHF
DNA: TGTGCCAGCAGTGATTATAGCAATCAGCCCCAGCATTTT

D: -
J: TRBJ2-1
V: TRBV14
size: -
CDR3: CASTKQSSYNEQFF
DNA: TGTGCCAGCACCAAGCAAAGCTCCTACAATGAGCAGTTCTTC

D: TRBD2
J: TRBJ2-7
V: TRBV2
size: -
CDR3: CASTREGYEQYF
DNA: TGTGCCAGCACGAGGGAGGGGTACGAGCAGTACTTC

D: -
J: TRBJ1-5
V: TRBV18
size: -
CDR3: CASSPLQGSGGQPQHF
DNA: TGTGCCAGCTCACCTTTGCAGGGCTCTGGTGGGCAGCCCCAGCATTTT

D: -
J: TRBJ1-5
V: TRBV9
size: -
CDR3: CASSPKNSNQPQHF
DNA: TGTGCCAGCAGCCCGAAAAATAGCAATCAGCCCCAGCATTTT

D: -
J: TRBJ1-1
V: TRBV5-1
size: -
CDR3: CASSLAAGGWNTEAFF
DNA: TGCGCCAGCAGCTTGGCCGCGGGGGGCTGGAACACTGAAGCTTTCTTT

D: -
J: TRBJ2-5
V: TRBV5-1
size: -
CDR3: CASSLTGAEETQYF
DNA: TGCGCCAGCAGCTTGACGGGAGCGGAAGAGACCCAGTACTTC

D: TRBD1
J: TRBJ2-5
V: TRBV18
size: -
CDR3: CASSPTGTGLETQYF
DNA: TGTGCCAGCTCACCTACCGGGACAGGGCTAGAGACCCAGTACTTC

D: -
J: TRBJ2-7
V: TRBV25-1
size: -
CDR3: CASSRPKSSYEQYF
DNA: TGTGCCAGCAGTCGGCCTAAAAGCTCCTACGAGCAGTACTTC

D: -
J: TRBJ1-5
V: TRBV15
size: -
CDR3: CATSRGKAGSNQPQHF
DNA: TGTGCCACCAGCAGAGGAAAGGCGGGTAGCAATCAGCCCCAGCATTTT

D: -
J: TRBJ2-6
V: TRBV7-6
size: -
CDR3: CASSFGRMGRHSSGANVLTF
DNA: TGTGCCAGCAGCTTTGGGCGGATGGGGAGGCATAGCTCTGGGGCCAACGTCCTGACTTTC

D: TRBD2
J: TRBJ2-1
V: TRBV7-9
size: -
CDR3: CASSSGTSGRASANEQFF
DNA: TGTGCCAGCAGCTCCGGGACTAGCGGGAGGGCCTCTGCCAATGAGCAGTTCTTC

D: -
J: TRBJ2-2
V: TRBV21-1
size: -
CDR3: CASSNGVTGELFF
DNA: TGTGCCAGCAGCAATGGGGTTACCGGGGAGCTGTTTTTT

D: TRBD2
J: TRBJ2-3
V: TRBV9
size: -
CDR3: CASSPRLAGDHTQYF
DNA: TGTGCCAGCAGCCCCAGACTAGCGGGAGATCATACGCAGTATTTT